The T cell receptor (beta chain) under discussion was sequenced for a study of T cells after yellow fever vaccination. Study conclusions and caveats: A secondary response was less intense yet reached its peak sooner, at day 5 versus 15.

The V end was cut by 4 bases, the J end by 2 bases, with 3 bases between. The CDR3 loop spans 11 amino acids. CDR1 and CDR2 from the germline V gene are SGHAT and FQNNGV. This clonotype was detected only a few times. Its antigen is not known. TCRdb processed the 5' RACE reads anew with MiXCR; each CDR3 protein has one entry. The sample has about 130,000 distinct CDR3 sequences; 7.5% to 10% are singletons. This sequence joins TRBV11-2 and TRBJ2-7; D is uncertain. This sequence was found in a man aged 18 to 35 who received the YFV17D yellow fever vaccine. The sample consisted of CD8+ T cells sorted from PBMCs, taken on the day of the yellow fever booster vaccination. The CDR3 sequence is CASSSTYEQYV. In nucleotides, the CDR3 is TGTGCCAGCAGCTCGACCTACGAGCAGTACGTC.